This TCR beta chain was sequenced during a study of blood T cell repertoires in COVID-19. The overall study: Some COVID-19 samples were acute and others convalescent; all came from the United States, Italy and Spain. From T cells, B-cell-depleted T cells, or PBMCs came the material, which was cDNA or gDNA.

The CDR3 contains 15 residues. The V gene lost 3 bases and the J gene lost 0 bases, with 9 bases spanning the gap. The germline gives CDR1 SGDLS, CDR2 YYNGEE. As processed by the authors: Reference gene primer amplification gave estimated nucleated cell counts. Libraries were prepared by immunoSEQ multiplex PCR; TCRdb keeps only in-frame clonotypes and omits some of them. V and J calls plus clone size are reproduced from that table; the DNA served to infer D and trimming. The sample lists under 300,000 clones; over 75% were seen once. Material: peripheral blood. The J gene is TRBJ1-4, the V gene TRBV9; D is uncertain. This receptor was identified in a human donor in a cohort sampled during active COVID-19. CDR3 sequence reads: CASSDSSATNEKLFF. In nucleotides, the CDR3 is TGTGCCAGCAGCGATTCAAGCGCAACTAATGAAAAACTGTTTTTT.